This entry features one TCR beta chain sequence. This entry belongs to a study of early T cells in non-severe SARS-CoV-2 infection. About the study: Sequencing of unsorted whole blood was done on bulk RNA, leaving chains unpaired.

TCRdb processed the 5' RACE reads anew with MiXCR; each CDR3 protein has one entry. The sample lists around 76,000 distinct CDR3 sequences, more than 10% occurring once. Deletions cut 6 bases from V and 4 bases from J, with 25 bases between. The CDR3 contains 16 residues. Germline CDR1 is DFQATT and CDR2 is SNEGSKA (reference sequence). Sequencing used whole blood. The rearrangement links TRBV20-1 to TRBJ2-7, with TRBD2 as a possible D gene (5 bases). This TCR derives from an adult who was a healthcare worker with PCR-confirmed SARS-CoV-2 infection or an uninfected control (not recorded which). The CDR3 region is CSAPPSSSLGSYEQYF. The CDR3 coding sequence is TGCAGTGCCCCTCCCTCTAGCAGCCTAGGATCTTACGAGCAGTACTTC.